This T cell receptor (beta chain) was obtained from a study of shared clonotypes between healthy human individuals. General study points: Naive subsets tended to show greater estimated richness than memory subsets.

With regard to this clone: Its antigen is not identified.

TCRdb's table, derived via immunoSEQ multiplex PCR, lists solely in-frame clones and lacks some. The sample shows approximately 2.5 million clones, 80% to 95% of them seen only once. Germline lookup yields CDR1 KGHSH and CDR2 LQKENI. Germline trimming cut 0 bases from V and 4 bases from J; bases unmatched to any gene: 3. The CDR3 is made up of 16 amino acids. The material sequenced was naive CD4+ T cells from PBMCs. Subset: CD45RA+ positively selected. The receptor was derived from a man between 18 and 35 years old in good health. Some clones in this sample may be carry-over from other donors' samples. V gene TRBV18 combines with J gene TRBJ1-1; the match to TRBD1 covers 12 bases. This CDR3 reads CASSPPWGQGATEAFF. DNA of the CDR3: TGTGCCAGCTCACCACCGTGGGGACAGGGGGCCACTGAAGCTTTCTTT.